This is a list of T cell receptor beta chains from one sample in a study of blood T cell repertoires in COVID-19. Here immunoSEQ multiplex PCR was the method, and the copy in TCRdb shows in-frame clones only, minus some. The table shows about 170,000 clones, with around 85% occurring only once. Sequencing was performed on peripheral blood. The receptors were sampled from a human donor with acute or convalescent COVID-19. The donor label of this sample is uncertain. The CDR3 runs from the conserved cysteine through the conserved F or W. D genes are given only for firm matches. The size entry is marked missing in some rows and otherwise reads once, few, many or a size class.

cdr3_nt	cdr3_aa	v_call	j_call	clone_size	d_call
TGCGCCAGCAGCTTCGCCGAGACAGGGGGGAGGTATGGCTACACCTTC	CASSFAETGGRYGYTF	TRBV5-1	TRBJ1-2	.	TRBD1
TGTGCCAGCAGCTTAGCGCATGGGAAGGGAGCCGCTTATGGCTACACCTTC	CASSLAHGKGAAYGYTF	TRBV7-2	TRBJ1-2	.	.
TGTGCCAGCAGCCCTAGGGGGGGGACAGGGACTTATAATTCACCCCTCCACTTT	CASSPRGGTGTYNSPLHF	TRBV7-8	TRBJ1-6	.	TRBD1
TGTGCCAGCAGCCAAGACAGAGTCGGACTAAAGGTGTACTACGAGCAGTACTTC	CASSQDRVGLKVYYEQYF	TRBV5-4	TRBJ2-7	.	.
TGTGCCGGCCGGGACATAAGAAGGACCGGGGAGCTGTTTTTT	CAGRDIRRTGELFF	TRBV7-6	TRBJ2-2	.	.
TGCGCCAGCAGCACGGGACAGAAAACCACCGGGGAGCTGTTTTTT	CASSTGQKTTGELFF	TRBV4-1	TRBJ2-2	.	TRBD1
TGTGCCAGCTCTGACAGTGACTCCTACGAGCAGTACTTC	CASSDSDSYEQYF	TRBV2	TRBJ2-7	.	.
TGTGCCAGCAGCTTACCAGGTCGGTACACTGAAGCTTTCTTT	CASSLPGRYTEAFF	TRBV7-2	TRBJ1-1	few	.
TGTGCCAGCAGCTTCCCGGGGGAAGGTTATGGCTACACCTTC	CASSFPGEGYGYTF	TRBV5-4	TRBJ1-2	.	.
TGTGCCAGCAGCTTATTGGGCCCGAACACCGGGGAGCTGTTTTTT	CASSLLGPNTGELFF	TRBV11-2	TRBJ2-2	few	.
TGTGCCAGCAGCCGGAAGGGAGGTTCACCCCTCCACTTT	CASSRKGGSPLHF	TRBV11-1	TRBJ1-6	.	.